This T cell receptor beta chain was observed in a study of cytomegalovirus exposure and HLA in healthy donors. The ends were cut back, 3 bases at V and 0 bases at J, with 6 bases in the middle. The length of the CDR3 is 13 residues. Per the germline V gene, CDR1 is SGHRS and CDR2 is YFSETQ. This clone has a single count. Its antigen remains unknown. It was with 60 Vbeta and 13 Jbeta primers that the PCR ran. The repertoire was sequenced with immunoSEQ multiplex PCR; TCRdb's copy has only in-frame clones and lacks some. The sample shows more than 120,000 clones, approximately 80% of them seen only once. General study points: Later analysis revealed greater clonal expansion in HLA-associated TCR beta chains than in equally common others. As a later analysis revealed, the rate of TCR association differed by HLA locus, with DRB1 most and HLA-C fewest. One cluster of highly shared sequence variants probably arose as a sequencing artifact. Within a later analysis, the majority of CMV-associated TCR beta chains appeared HLA-restricted.

The sample comprised PBMCs. The chain employs TRBV5-1 and TRBJ2-5; D is ambiguous. The receptor comes from a male donor in good health and CMV-seronegative. For the CDR3, the DNA is TGCGCCAGCAGCTCAGATTACCAAGAGACCCAGTACTTC. Protein sequence: CASSSDYQETQYF.